This T cell receptor (beta chain) was sequenced for a study of T cell responses to AZD1222 COVID-19 vaccine (dated by TCRdb to 2020 to 2023). Regarding the research as a whole: AZD1222 recipients whose second dose came at about 4 weeks and those whose second dose came at about 12 weeks were combined into one group, since spike-specific TCR depth and breadth did not differ between the two schedules. TCR sequencing covered about 230 trial participants: 207 given two doses of AZD1222 and approximately 25 given two doses of MenACWY control vaccine. Trial participants were enrolled into age subgroups of 18-55, 56-69 and 70-plus years, which contained approximately 150, 28 and 58 TCR-sequenced participants, respectively. The investigation overall reported the following: Reportedly, almost half of the unique spike-specific TCRs recognized epitopes lying outside the regions that are mutated in the B.1.351 and B.1.1.7 variants. Because no day 14 peak-response samples were available, the repertoires could be characterized only after the peak T cell response. The whole spike protein was spanned by vaccine-associated CD4 TCRs, and dominant responses were seen in regions 160-218 and 743-854. Participants were mostly white British and included more females than males, and it was suggested by the authors that clonal diversity may have been underestimated. After two AZD1222 doses, spike-specific TCR breadth and depth were significantly higher than at day 0 and than in MenACWY recipients. Conclusions about previously exposed vaccinees are limited because only five to seven AZD1222 recipients were SARS-CoV-2 seropositive at baseline. The 56-69-year group was small, and its depth increase did not reach significance, likely because of low power.

In light of the paper, this sample's time point label describes: baseline before first vaccination. The vaccinee samples were drawn from two UK trials, COV001 and COV002, one of which was a single-blind randomized controlled phase 2/3 trial testing AZD1222 (ChAdOx1 nCoV-19) in healthy adults. For TCRbeta chain sequencing, PBMC samples were collected from trial participants at day 0 and at day 28 after the second dose. The CDR3 regions of human TCRbeta chains were analyzed by immunosequencing. Regarding the original processing steps: TCRs in the repertoires were compared against a reference library of SARS-CoV-2-specific TCRs that had been generated with the MIRA antigen-specificity platform. Breadth meant the fraction of unique TCRs that were SARS-CoV-2-associated, whereas depth meant the fraction of total T cells that were SARS-CoV-2-associated. Each spike-specific TCR was assigned to its reactive spike region and to a CD4 or CD8 class using the MIRA data. Log10-transformed breadth and depth values were compared by one-way ANOVA with Sidak's multiple comparisons tests. What TCRdb holds here is the immuneACCESS table cut down to in-frame rearrangements. Part of the clones is not present; checked against another copy, under half of the missing clones reflect an unresolved V gene, and the others are unexplained. Clonal size and the V and J genes are those of that table, whereas D and trimming came from the DNA. The sample table records 150,000 or so clones; just over 85% of these occur just once. The ten largest make up around 24% of the sample.

Clipping removes 6 bases from V and 0 bases from J, with 6 as the unmatched junction base count. CDR1 and CDR2 (MNHEY, SMNVEV) derive from the germline V gene (reference sequence). Spanning cysteine to phenylalanine, the CDR3 consists of 17 amino acids. Just the 51-base CDR3 DNA is kept, in frame starting at base 1. Concerning this clone itself: Its antigen is unknown. Base-call qualities are not available, and no considerably larger clone is one nucleotide away.

The origin of this receptor is an adult in good health. Recombination connected TRBV27 to TRBJ2-6, and TRBD1 aligns with 9 junction nucleotides. Sequencing used peripheral blood, obtained on day 0 of AZD1222 vaccination. CDR3 reads: CASRPGQGLSGANVLTF. The DNA is as follows: TGTGCCAGCAGGCCGGGACAGGGACTCTCTGGGGCCAACGTCCTGACTTTC.